This entry lists 19 T cell receptor beta chains sequenced from one sample in a study of T cells in women clearing cervical HPV infection. Assay: immunoSEQ multiplex PCR; the TCRdb copy retains only in-frame clones and omits some. The listing contains 20,000 to 25,000 clones. The sequencing input was blood buffy coat. These TCRs come from a woman aged 18 to 75 with a cervical HPV16 infection that either progressed to CIN3+ or cleared (not recorded which).

A note on this clone: The read ends 3 residues early relative to the CDR3; the germline J gene fills the gap. The chain has TRBV5-1 and TRBJ2-5, with 7 bases lining up with TRBD1. Germline V lookup: CDR1 SGHRS, CDR2 YFSETQ. V gave up 4 bases and J gave up 1 base; unmatched junction bases: 7. This CDR3 has 15 residues. CDR3 sequence: CASSDTGAGQETQYF. Incomplete CDR3 DNA: TGCGCCAGCAGCGACACAGGGGCAGGCCAAGAGACC.

In regard to this clone: Coverage ceases 3 residues before the CDR3 finishes, and the germline J gene fills in the end. The chain links TRBV30 to TRBJ2-1; TRBD2 matches at 7 bases. The CDR3 has 17 residues. Unmatched junction bases numbered 17, after V lost 3 bases and J lost 6 bases. CDR1 is GTSNPN, CDR2 SVGIG, per germline (reference sequence). The sequenced CDR3 bases are TGTGCCTGGAGCGGGACCTCCGGGACTACAGATATCAATGAG. It codes for CAWSGTSGTTDINE. The entire CDR3 sequence reads CAWSGTSGTTDINEQFF.

Concerning this clone: The read falls 3 residues short of the CDR3 end, and the missing part is taken from the germline J gene. V is TRBV10-3 and J is TRBJ2-2; 9 positions agree with TRBD1. This CDR3 has 17 amino acids. In germline, CDR1 is ENHRY, CDR2 SYGVKD. The part of the CDR3 DNA that was read is TGTGCCATCAGTGAGCCGACAGGGGGGGCAACTAATGAAAAG. Its translation: CAISEPTGGATNEK. The CDR3 reads in full as CAISEPTGGATNEKLFF.

About this clone: The CDR3 goes on 3 residues after the read ends, and that part is filled in from the germline J gene. The chain has TRBV10-3 and TRBJ2-6, with a tentative D call TRBD1 (6 bases). The ends were cut back, 7 bases at V and 0 bases at J, with 13 bases in the middle. Germline assignment: CDR1 ENHRY and CDR2 SYGVKD. The CDR3 runs 16 residues. This chain's CDR3 is CAITQGANSGANVLTF. The CDR3 DNA, read in part, is TGTGCCATCACACAGGGAGCTAACTCTGGGGCCAACGTC.

About this clone: The CDR3 is cut off 3 residues early in the read; its end comes from the germline J gene. This chain links TRBV28 with TRBJ2-1, with D possibly matching TRBD1 (6 bases). Trimming took off 4 bases at V and 3 bases at J, with 16 bases between the two ends. Germline assignment: CDR1 MDHEN and CDR2 SYDVKM. The CDR3 runs 16 residues. CDR3: CASSSLGHRYYNEQFF. CDR3 bases read: TGTGCCAGCAGTTCATTGGGACATCGTTACTACAATGAG.

Judged by frequency, this clone is medium-sized (0.01 to 0.1%). CDR3 bases read: TGTGCCAGCAGCATCGGGACAGGGGGCGGCATT. Its protein is CASSIGTGGGI. The entire CDR3 reads CASSIGTGGGIQYF. The chain uses TRBV5-6 and TRBJ2-4, with 12 bases aligning to TRBD1. The CDR3 goes on 3 residues after the read ends, and that part is filled in from the germline J gene. The CDR3 is 14 amino acids. Unmatched junction bases numbered 5, after V lost 4 bases and J lost 9 bases. From germline, CDR1 is SGHDT and CDR2 YYEEEE.

To note about this clone: The CDR3 end lies 3 residues beyond the end of the read and is filled in from the germline J gene. The same CDR3 also results from other DNA sequences found in this sample. The chain links TRBV6-1 to TRBJ1-3, with D maybe TRBD1 (5 bases). CDR1 is MNHNS and CDR2 is SASEGT in the germline V gene. The CDR3 spans 15 residues. The V and J ends lost 2 bases and 3 bases respectively, with 11 bases between them. Incomplete CDR3 DNA: TGTGCCAGCAGTGAATTGAGGGGCTTTGGAAACACC. This sequence encodes CASSELRGFGNT. From start to end, the CDR3 is CASSELRGFGNTIYF.

Comment on this clone: With the read ending 3 residues before the CDR3 end, the germline J gene is used to fill in that end. The chain is built from TRBV28 and TRBJ2-4; no clear D. Per the germline V gene, CDR1 is MDHEN and CDR2 is SYDVKM. The CDR3 sequence is 12 residues long. CDR3 bases read: TGTGCCAGCAAATCGAGTAACTATGGT. Amino acid sequence: CASKSSNYG. In full, the CDR3 is CASKSSNYGQYF.

A note on this clone: The read ends 3 residues shy of where the CDR3 ends; the end is completed using the germline J gene. The gene calls are TRBV7-2 and TRBJ1-6; weak D call: TRBD1 (5 bases). CDR1 is SGHTA, CDR2 FQGNSA, per germline. The CDR3 runs 15 residues. V lost 2 bases and J 4 bases, leaving 9 bases between the germline ends. The CDR3 DNA, read in part, is TGTGCCAGCAGCTTACAGACAGTTTATAATTCACCC. It translates to CASSLQTVYNSP. The full CDR3 is CASSLQTVYNSPLHF. Full variable domain (remainder filled in from reference TRBV7-2 and TRBJ1-6): GAGVSQSPSNKVTEKGKDVELRCDPISGHTALYWYRQSLGQGLEFLIYFQGNSAPDKSGLPSDRFSAERTGGSVSTLTIQRTQQEDSAVYLCASSLQTVYNSPLHFGNGTRLTVT.

On this clone: The read stops 3 residues short of the end of the CDR3; the missing end is completed from the germline J gene. The chain recombines TRBV19 with TRBJ1-1; TRBD1 matches 9 bases. Germline V gives CDR1 LNHDA, CDR2 SQIVND (reference sequence). There are 14 residues in the CDR3. CDR3 region: CAAQGTGGTDTAFF. Incomplete CDR3 DNA: TGTGCCGCCCAAGGTACAGGGGGCACAGATACG.

Comment on this clone: The observed sequence ends 3 residues before the CDR3 terminus, with the missing tail filled in from the germline J gene. The chain has TRBV6-2 or TRBV6-3 and TRBJ2-5; the match to TRBD1 covers 11 bases. Germline V gene sequence: CDR1 MNHEY, CDR2 SVGEGT. This CDR3 spans 15 amino acids. With V trimmed by 2 bases and J by 7 bases, 6 bases remained unmatched. The sequenced part of the CDR3 DNA is TGTGCCAGCAGTTACCTTGGACAGGGGGCAGGGACC. Its protein is CASSYLGQGAGT. The entire CDR3 reads CASSYLGQGAGTQYF.

To note about this clone: The read halts 3 residues ahead of the CDR3 end, with the missing end drawn from the germline J gene. The chain recombines TRBV6-2 or TRBV6-3 with TRBJ2-1; a possible D gene is TRBD2 (5 bases). The CDR3 has 16 amino acids. V was cut by 1 base and J by 0 bases, with 10 bases left in between. The germline gives CDR1 MNHEY, CDR2 SVGEGT. Partial CDR3 DNA: TGTGCCAGCAGTTACTTTGGCGGAGGCTCCTACAATGAG. Its protein product is CASSYFGGGSYNE. The CDR3 reads in full as CASSYFGGGSYNEQFF.

Comment on this clone: The DNA ends 3 residues before the CDR3 does, and the rest of the CDR3 is filled in from the germline J gene. The chain has TRBV20-1 and TRBJ1-4, with a tentative D call TRBD1 (5 bases). The CDR3 is 14 amino acids. In germline, CDR1 is DFQATT, CDR2 SNEGSKA (reference sequence). The CDR3 DNA, read in part, is TGCAGTGCTACCGATCGGGCTGGGGCCAACGTA. This codes for CSATDRAGANV. The whole CDR3 region reads CSATDRAGANVLFF.

A remark on this clone: The sequenced fragment ends 3 residues before the CDR3 boundary, so the rest is inferred from the germline J gene. This chain links TRBV28 with TRBJ2-7, with D possibly TRBD2 on 5 matching bases. CDR1 and CDR2 (germline): MDHEN, SYDVKM. Trimming took off 3 bases at V and 2 bases at J, with 11 bases between the two ends. The CDR3 is 14 residues long. CDR3: CASSFPGSTYEQYF. Partial CDR3 DNA: TGTGCCAGCAGTTTTCCGGGGTCGACCTACGAG.

The CDR3 sequence is CASSIAQFNYGQYF. The covered CDR3 bases are TGTGCCAGTAGTATAGCCCAGTTTAACTATGGT. The rearrangement uses TRBV19 and TRBJ2-4; no clear D. The read terminates 3 residues before the CDR3 end, so the remaining end is supplied by the germline J gene. This CDR3 is built from 14 residues. Germline V CDR1 and CDR2: LNHDA, SQIVND (reference sequence).

About this clone itself: The CDR3 is cut off 3 residues early in the read; its end comes from the germline J gene. The chain recombines TRBV5-6 with TRBJ1-2; D not certain. The CDR3 has 13 residues. The germline gives CDR1 SGHDT, CDR2 YYEEEE. CDR3 bases read: TGTGCCAGCAGCCTCCTCCGGTCCTACGAC. Residues: CASSLLRSYD. The entire CDR3 is CASSLLRSYDYTF.

With respect to this clone: The read terminates 3 residues before the CDR3 end, so the remaining end is supplied by the germline J gene. The gene calls are TRBV14 and TRBJ2-7, with TRBD2 as a possible D gene (5 bases). The CDR3 runs to 14 residues. Trimming cost V 1 base and J 4 bases, with 11 bases left between them. CDR1 is SGHDN and CDR2 is FVKESK in the germline V gene. CDR3 DNA (partial): TGTGCCAGCAGCCAAGCGGCTAGCAGGTACGAG. Protein sequence: CASSQAASRYE. Given in full, the CDR3 is CASSQAASRYEQYF.

A remark on this clone: The missing CDR3 end, 3 residues past where the read stops, is filled in from the germline J gene. The chain combines TRBV11-2 with TRBJ2-1; D is unclear. The CDR3 contains 13 residues. Germline CDR1 is SGHAT and CDR2 is FQNNGV. V was trimmed by 2 bases and J by 5 bases, leaving 7 bases between them. The sequenced part of the CDR3 DNA is TGTGCCAGCAGCTTAATCAATCACAATGAG. Encoded protein: CASSLINHNE. The entire CDR3 protein is CASSLINHNEQFF.

Notes on this clone: The CDR3 extends 3 residues past the end of the read, so its final part is completed from the germline J gene. The chain uses TRBV7-9 and TRBJ1-2; no definite D call. There are 14 residues in the CDR3. Germline assignment: CDR1 SEHNR and CDR2 FQNEAQ (reference sequence). The CDR3 loop is CASSSRAGGSDYTF. The CDR3 bases that were read are TGTGCCAGCAGCTCCCGAGCGGGAGGATCCGAC.